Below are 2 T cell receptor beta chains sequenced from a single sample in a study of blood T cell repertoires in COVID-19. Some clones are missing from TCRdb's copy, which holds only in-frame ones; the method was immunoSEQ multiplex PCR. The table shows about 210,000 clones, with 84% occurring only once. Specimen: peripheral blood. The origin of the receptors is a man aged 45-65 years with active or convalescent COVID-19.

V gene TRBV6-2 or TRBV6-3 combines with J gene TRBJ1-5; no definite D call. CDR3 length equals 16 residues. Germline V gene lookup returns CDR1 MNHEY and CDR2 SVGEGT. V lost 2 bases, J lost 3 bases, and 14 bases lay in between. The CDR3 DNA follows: TGTGCCAGCAGTTACCTTGGCAAAGATTTCAATCAGCCCCAGCATTTT. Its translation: CASSYLGKDFNQPQHF.

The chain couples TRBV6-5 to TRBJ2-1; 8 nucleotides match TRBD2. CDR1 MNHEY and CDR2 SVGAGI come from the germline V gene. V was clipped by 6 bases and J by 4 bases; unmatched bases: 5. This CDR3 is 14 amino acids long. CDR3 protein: CASSRSGTYNEQFF. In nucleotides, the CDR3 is TGTGCCAGCAGCCGTAGCGGGACTTACAATGAGCAGTTCTTC.